The clone carrying this T cell receptor (beta chain) was seen ten or more times. The CDR3 is 17 amino acids. The V end was cut by 3 bases, the J end by 0 bases, with 17 bases between. The data were obtained in a study of neurological immune-mediated disorders. The cDNA was generated by 5'RACE with 10-nucleotide random UMIs. Each CDR3 protein is one row after TCRdb ran MiXCR on the 5' RACE reads. The table lists just over 30,000 distinct CDR3 sequences, approximately 5% of them singletons. The sequence derives from a woman in her forties or fifties in good health. This rearrangement joins TRBV12-3 or TRBV12-4 to TRBJ1-2; no firm D call. The sequenced material came from CD4+ T cells from blood. CDR3 loop: CASSLVLGRTANYGYTF. The CDR3 nucleotides read TGTGCCAGCAGTTTGGTTTTGGGCAGAACGGCTAACTATGGCTACACCTTC.